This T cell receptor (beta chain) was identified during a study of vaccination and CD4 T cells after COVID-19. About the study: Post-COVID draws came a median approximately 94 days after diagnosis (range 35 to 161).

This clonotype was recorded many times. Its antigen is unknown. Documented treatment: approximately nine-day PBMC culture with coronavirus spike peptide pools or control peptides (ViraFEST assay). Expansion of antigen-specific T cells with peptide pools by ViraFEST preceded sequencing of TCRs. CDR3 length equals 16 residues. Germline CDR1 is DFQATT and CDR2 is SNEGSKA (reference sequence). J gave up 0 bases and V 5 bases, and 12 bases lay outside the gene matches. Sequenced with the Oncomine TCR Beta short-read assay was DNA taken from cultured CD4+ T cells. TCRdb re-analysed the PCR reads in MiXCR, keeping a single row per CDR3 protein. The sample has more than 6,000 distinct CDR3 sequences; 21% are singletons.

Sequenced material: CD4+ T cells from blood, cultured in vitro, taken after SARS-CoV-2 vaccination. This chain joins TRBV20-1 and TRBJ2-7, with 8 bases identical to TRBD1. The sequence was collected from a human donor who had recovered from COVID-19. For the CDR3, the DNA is TGCAGTGCTCCCGAGAGAGGACAGGGCTACTCCTACGAGCAGTACTTC. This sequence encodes CSAPERGQGYSYEQYF.